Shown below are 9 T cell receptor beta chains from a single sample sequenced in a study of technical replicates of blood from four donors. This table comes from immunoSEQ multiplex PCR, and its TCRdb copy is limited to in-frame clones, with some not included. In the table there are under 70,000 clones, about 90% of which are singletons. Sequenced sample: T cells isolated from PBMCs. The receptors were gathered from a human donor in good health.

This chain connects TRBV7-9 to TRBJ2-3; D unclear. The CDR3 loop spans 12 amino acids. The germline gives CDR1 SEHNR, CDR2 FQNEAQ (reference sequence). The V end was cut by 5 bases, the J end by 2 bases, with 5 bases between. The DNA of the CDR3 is TGTGCCAGCAGCACTTACACAGATACGCAGTATTTT. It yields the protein CASSTYTDTQYF.

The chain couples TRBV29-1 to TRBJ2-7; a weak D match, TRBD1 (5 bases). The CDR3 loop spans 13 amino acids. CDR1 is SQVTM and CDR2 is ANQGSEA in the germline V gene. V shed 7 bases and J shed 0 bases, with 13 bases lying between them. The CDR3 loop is CSAVDRSSYEQYF. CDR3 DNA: TGCAGCGCCGTAGACAGAAGCTCCTACGAGCAGTACTTC.

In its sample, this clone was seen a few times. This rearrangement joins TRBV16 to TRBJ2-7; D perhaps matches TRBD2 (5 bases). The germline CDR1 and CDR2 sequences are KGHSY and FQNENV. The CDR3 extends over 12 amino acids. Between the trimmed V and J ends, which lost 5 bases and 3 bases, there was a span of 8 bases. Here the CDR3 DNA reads TGTGCCAGCAGCTTTCGGGGCTACGAGCAGTACTTC. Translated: CASSFRGYEQYF.

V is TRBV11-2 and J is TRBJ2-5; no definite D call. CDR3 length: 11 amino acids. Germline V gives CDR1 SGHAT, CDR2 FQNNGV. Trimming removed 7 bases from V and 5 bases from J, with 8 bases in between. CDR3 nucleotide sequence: TGTGCCAGCACCTCCGGGGAGACCCAGTACTTC. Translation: CASTSGETQYF.

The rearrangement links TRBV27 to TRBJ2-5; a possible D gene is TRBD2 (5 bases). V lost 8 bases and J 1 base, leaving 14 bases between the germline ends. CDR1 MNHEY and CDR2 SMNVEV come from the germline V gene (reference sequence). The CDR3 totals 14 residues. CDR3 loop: CASSLLGSQETQYF. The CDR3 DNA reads TGTGCCAGCTCCCTGTTAGGGAGCCAAGAGACCCAGTACTTC.

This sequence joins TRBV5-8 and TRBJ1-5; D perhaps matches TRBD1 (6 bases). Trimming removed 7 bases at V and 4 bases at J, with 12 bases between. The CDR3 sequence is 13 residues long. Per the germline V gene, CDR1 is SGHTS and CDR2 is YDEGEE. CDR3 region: CASGQLLNQPQHF. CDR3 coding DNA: TGTGCCAGCGGACAGCTCCTTAATCAGCCCCAGCATTTT.

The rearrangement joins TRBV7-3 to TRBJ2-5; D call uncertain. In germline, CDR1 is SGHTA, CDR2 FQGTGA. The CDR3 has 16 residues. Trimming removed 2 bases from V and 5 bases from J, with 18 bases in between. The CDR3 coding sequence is TGTGCCAGCAGCTTAGAACAGAGTCGTACCGGCGAGACCCAGTACTTC. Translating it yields CASSLEQSRTGETQYF.

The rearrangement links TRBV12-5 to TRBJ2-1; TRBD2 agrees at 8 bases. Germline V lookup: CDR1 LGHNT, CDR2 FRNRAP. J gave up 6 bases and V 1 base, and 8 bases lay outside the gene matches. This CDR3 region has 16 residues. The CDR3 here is CASGLGERETGNEQFF. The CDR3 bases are TGTGCTAGTGGTTTGGGAGAGCGGGAGACTGGCAATGAGCAGTTCTTC.

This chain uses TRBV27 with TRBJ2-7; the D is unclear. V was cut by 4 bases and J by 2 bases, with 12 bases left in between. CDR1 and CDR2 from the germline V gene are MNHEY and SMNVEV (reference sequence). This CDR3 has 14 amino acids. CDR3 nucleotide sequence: TGTGCCAGCAGTTCCGACTCGACGGCCTACGAGCAGTACTTC. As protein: CASSSDSTAYEQYF.